What follows are 6 T cell receptor beta chains derived from one specimen sequenced in a study of T cells after yellow fever vaccination. TCRdb re-called the 5' RACE reads through MiXCR, storing one row per CDR3 protein. The sample includes 400,000 or so distinct CDR3 sequences, roughly 6.2% of them seen just once. The specimen comprised PBMCs, sampled 5 days after the yellow fever booster vaccination. These receptors originate from a man under 40 who received the YFV17D yellow fever vaccine.

This clonotype was seen repeatedly, ten times or more. The chain joins TRBV9 to TRBJ1-5, with D uncertain. The V and J ends lost 1 base and 7 bases respectively, with 9 bases between them. The CDR3 sequence is 13 residues long. Per germline, CDR1 SGDLS and CDR2 YYNGEE. The CDR3 protein is CASSVSGEQPQHF. The CDR3 DNA reads TGTGCCAGCAGCGTAAGTGGGGAACAGCCCCAGCATTTT.

This clonotype was recorded at least ten times. The rearrangement links TRBV28 to TRBJ2-1; D not resolved. V shed 3 bases and J shed 10 bases, with 4 bases lying between them. This CDR3 is built from 10 residues. In germline, CDR1 is MDHEN, CDR2 SYDVKM. CDR3: CASSLREQFF. In DNA form, the CDR3 reads TGTGCCAGCAGTTTGAGGGAGCAGTTCTTC.

This chain uses TRBV18 with TRBJ2-2; unclear D gene. V lost 6 bases to trimming and J lost 0 bases, with 14 bases between them. Germline V gene lookup returns CDR1 KGHSH and CDR2 LQKENI. This CDR3 spans 16 amino acids. The CDR3 nucleotides are TGTGCCAGCTCTCCCGTGAGCCGCGCGAACACCGGGGAGCTGTTTTTT. It translates to CASSPVSRANTGELFF. The full variable domain, with the rest looked up from reference TRBV18 and TRBJ2-2, is NAGVMQNPRHLVRRRGQEARLRCSPMKGHSHVYWYRQLPEEGLKFMVYLQKENIIDESGMPKERFSAEFPKEGPSILRIQQVVRGDSAAYFCASSPVSRANTGELFFGEGSRLTVL.

This clonotype was counted a few times. The rearrangement links TRBV7-2 to TRBJ2-5; 11 bases are a match to TRBD1. The CDR3 contains 15 residues. The ends lost 7 bases at V and 7 bases at J; junction bases unmatched: 11. Germline-derived CDR1 and CDR2 are SGHTA and FQGNSA. CDR3 in DNA: TGTGCCAGCACCCCCTATCCCGGGACAGGGGGGACCCAGTACTTC. It encodes CASTPYPGTGGTQYF.

This clonotype was seen repeatedly, ten times or more. This sequence joins TRBV9 and TRBJ2-5, with 7 bases that match TRBD2. Trimming took 0 bases from V and 5 from J; bases not matched to a gene: 7. The CDR3 covers 15 residues. CDR1 is SGDLS, CDR2 YYNGEE, per germline. CDR3 coding DNA: TGTGCCAGCAGCGTAGGGTGGGAGGGCCGTGAGACCCAGTACTTC. The encoded protein is CASSVGWEGRETQYF.

V and J are TRBV2 and TRBJ2-7; 8 bases line up with TRBD1. Germline loops: CDR1 SNHLY, CDR2 FYNNEI. The CDR3 spans 17 residues. CDR3 in DNA: TGTACCATCTGTTTTCTAGTAACAGGGGGGAATCCCTACGAGCAGTACTTC. Translated, it gives CTICFLVTGGNPYEQYF.